The source of this TCR beta chain is a study of OX40 agonist ivuxolimab in advanced cancers. For the study in its entirety: Ivuxolimab, which targeted the costimulatory receptor OX40 (CD134), was an agonistic, fully human IgG2 monoclonal antibody. In the dose-escalation cohort, around four fifths of patients were male, and the mean age was roughly 60 years, with a range of roughly 20 to 80. Three dose-escalation patients achieved partial responses, one with hepatocellular carcinoma and two with cutaneous melanoma. The monotherapy dose-escalation portion (N ≈ 52 patients) of the phase I ivuxolimab trial is reported in the paper. Of the approximately 50 dose-escalation patients, hepatocellular carcinoma was present in 19, melanoma in roughly 15, renal cell carcinoma in 9 and head and neck cancer in 9. Patients were allowed to have had prior anti-PD-1, anti-PD-L1 or anti-CTLA-4 therapy, and approximately 39% of the dose-escalation patients had been treated with checkpoint inhibitors. Intravenous ivuxolimab was administered to patients every 2 weeks at six dose levels: 0.01, 0.1, 0.3, 1.5, 3 and 10 mg/kg. The purpose of peripheral TCRbeta sequencing was to test whether ivuxolimab changed TCR sequence diversity and led to clonal T-cell expansion.

This clone was recorded only once. Its antigen has not been determined. Base qualities are not provided; no much larger clone lies one nucleotide away. For sequencing of the TCRbeta CDR3 region, genomic DNA was extracted from the sorted cells. The immunoSEQ Assay was used to sequence the TCRbeta CDR3 regions. The immuneACCESS repertoire file appears here via TCRdb, limited to in-frame rearrangements. These files lack a portion of the clones; in checked studies, under half of the deficit traces to unresolved V genes, and the cause of the others is not known. Recorded for this sample are about 49,000 clones; roughly 80% of them occurred a single time. The ten largest make up 1.6% of the sample. The paper's findings and limits, for the study overall: On average, CD8+ T cells showed more expanded clones than CD4+ T cells after ivuxolimab. The antigen specificity of the clonally expanded peripheral T cells was not determined. At doses of 0.1 to 3.0 mg/kg, clonal expansion of both CD4+ and CD8+ T cells in blood was seen between baseline and week 6. Low levels of normalized T-cell clonal expansion were also seen in some patients who did not respond. In partial responders in the 0.1-3.0 mg/kg groups, normalized peripheral clonal expansion was found to be among the lowest, especially among CD8+ T cells.

Patients with a history of autoimmune disease or receiving systemic immunosuppression were excluded from the trial. Peripheral blood for TCR sequencing was drawn from every dose cohort at baseline, at cycle 4 day 1 and at cycle 7 day 1. The samples were drawn from a first-in-human, open-label, multicenter phase I dose-escalation trial of ivuxolimab. Adults with locally advanced or metastatic head and neck squamous cell, hepatocellular, melanoma or renal cell carcinoma were enrolled in the trial. Before TCR sequencing, CD4+ T cells and CD8+ T cells were sorted from peripheral blood as separate populations. V is trimmed back by 4 bases and J by 5 bases, and the junction contains 4 bases that no gene match accounts for. CDR1 and CDR2 are drawn from the germline V gene: SGHTA, FQGNSA. The CDR3 covers 13 residues, taking in both the cysteine and the phenylalanine. Of all the DNA, just the CDR3 is kept, 39 bases in frame from base 1.

The sequencing used CD4+ or CD8+ T cells sorted from blood, collected in a trial of the OX40 agonist ivuxolimab. The sequence came from an adult with an advanced solid tumor such as melanoma, head and neck, liver or kidney cancer. The V gene is TRBV7-2 and the J gene is TRBJ1-2; TRBD1 lines up with 7 middle nucleotides. The CDR3 has the sequence CASSSRQGYGYTF. At the DNA level, the sequence is TGTGCCAGCAGCTCTAGACAGGGATATGGCTACACCTTC.